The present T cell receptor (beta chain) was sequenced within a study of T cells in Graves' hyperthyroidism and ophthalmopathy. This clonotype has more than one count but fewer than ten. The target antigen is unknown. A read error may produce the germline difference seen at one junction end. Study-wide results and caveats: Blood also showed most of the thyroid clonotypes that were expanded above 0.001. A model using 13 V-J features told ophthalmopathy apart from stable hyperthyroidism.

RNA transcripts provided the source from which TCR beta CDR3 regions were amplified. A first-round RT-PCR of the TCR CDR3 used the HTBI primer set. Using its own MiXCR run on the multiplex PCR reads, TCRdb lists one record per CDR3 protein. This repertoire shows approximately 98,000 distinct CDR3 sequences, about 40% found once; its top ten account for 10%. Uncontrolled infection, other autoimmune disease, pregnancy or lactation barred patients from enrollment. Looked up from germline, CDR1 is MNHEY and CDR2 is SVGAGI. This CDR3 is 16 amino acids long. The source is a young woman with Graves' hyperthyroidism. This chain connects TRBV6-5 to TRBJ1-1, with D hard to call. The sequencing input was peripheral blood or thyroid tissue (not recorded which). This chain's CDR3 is CAGSYSSPGLNTEAFF. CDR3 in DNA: TGTGCCGGCAGTTATTCGAGCCCGGGCCTGAACACTGAAGCTTTCTTT.